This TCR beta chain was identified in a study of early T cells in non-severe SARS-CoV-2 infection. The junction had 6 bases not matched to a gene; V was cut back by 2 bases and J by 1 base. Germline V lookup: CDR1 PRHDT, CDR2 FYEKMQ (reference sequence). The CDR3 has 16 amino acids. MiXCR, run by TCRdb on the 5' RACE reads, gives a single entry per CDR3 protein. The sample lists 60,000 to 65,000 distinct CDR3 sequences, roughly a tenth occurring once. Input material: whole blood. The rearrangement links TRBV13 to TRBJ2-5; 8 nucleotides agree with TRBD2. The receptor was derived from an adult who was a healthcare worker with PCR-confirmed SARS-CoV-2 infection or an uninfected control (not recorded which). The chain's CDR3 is CASSLSSGGPQETQYF. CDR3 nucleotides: TGTGCCAGCAGCTTAAGCAGCGGGGGACCCCAAGAGACCCAGTACTTC.